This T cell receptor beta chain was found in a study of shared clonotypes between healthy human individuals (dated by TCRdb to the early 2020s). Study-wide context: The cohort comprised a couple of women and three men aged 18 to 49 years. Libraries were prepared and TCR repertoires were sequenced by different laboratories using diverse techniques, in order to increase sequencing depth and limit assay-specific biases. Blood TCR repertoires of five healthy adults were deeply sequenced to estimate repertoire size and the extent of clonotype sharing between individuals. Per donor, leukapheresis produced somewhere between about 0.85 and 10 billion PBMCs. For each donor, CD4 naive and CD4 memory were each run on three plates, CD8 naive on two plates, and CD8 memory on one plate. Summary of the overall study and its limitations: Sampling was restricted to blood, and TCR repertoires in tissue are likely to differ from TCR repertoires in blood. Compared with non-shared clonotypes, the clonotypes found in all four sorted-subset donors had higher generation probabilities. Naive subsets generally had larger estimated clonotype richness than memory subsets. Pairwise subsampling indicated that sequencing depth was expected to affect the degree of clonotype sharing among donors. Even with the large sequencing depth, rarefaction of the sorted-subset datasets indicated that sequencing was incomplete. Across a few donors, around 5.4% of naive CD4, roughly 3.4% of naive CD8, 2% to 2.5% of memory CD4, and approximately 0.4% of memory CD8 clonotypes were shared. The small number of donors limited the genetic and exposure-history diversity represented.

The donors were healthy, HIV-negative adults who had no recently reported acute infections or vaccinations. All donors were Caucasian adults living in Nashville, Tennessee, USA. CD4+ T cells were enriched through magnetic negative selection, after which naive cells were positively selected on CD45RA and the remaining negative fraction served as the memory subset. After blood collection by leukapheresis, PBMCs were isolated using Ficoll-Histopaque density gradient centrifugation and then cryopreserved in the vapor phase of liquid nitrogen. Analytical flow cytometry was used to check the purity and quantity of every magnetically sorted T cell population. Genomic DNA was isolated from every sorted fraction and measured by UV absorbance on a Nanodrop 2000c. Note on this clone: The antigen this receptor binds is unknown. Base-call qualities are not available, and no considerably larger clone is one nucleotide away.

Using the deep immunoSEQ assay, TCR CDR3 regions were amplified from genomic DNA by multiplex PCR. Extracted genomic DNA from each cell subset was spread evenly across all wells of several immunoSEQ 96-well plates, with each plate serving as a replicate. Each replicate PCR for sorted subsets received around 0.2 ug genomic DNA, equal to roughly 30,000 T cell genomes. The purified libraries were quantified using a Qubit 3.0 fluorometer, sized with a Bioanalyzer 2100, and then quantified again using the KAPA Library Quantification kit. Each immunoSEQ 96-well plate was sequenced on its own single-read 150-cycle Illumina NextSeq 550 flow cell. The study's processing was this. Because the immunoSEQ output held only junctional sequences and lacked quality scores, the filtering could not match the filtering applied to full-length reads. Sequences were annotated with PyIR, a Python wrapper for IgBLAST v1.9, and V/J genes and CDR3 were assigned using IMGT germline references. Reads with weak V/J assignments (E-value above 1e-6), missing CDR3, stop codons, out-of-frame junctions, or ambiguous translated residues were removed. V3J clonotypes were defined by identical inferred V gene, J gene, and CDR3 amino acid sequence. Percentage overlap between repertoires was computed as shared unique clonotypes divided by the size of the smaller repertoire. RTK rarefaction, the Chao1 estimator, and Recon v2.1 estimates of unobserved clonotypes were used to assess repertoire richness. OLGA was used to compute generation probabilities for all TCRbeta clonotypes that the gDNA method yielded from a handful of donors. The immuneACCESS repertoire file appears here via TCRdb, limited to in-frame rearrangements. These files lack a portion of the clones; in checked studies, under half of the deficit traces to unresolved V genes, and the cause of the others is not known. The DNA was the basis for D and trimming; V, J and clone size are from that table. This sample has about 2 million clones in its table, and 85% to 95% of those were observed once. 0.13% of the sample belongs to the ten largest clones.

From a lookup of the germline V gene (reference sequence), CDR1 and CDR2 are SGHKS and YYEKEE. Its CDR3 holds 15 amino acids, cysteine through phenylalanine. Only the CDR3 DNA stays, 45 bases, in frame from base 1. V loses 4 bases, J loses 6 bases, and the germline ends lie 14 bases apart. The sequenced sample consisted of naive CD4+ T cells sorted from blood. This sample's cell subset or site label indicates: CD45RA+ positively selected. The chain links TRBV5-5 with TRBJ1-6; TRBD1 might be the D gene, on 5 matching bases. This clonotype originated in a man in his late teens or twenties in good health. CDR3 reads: CASSIRDGGNSPLHF. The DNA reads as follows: TGTGCCAGCAGCATTCGGGACGGCGGTAATTCACCCCTCCACTTT.